One and the same sample provided the 16 T cell receptor beta chains below, sequenced in a study of a mutant IDH1 vaccine in newly diagnosed glioma. Their cognate antigens are unknown. Sequenced by immunoSEQ multiplex PCR; TCRdb stores in-frame clones only, minus some. The data hold tens of thousands of clones, with 80% to 90% observed a single time. As for time point: week 47, end of study. The investigators gave 300 ug of mutant IDH1 20-mer peptide in each vaccine dose, together with topical imiquimod. The sequencing here drew on PBMCs, taken from a glioma patient whose treatment included an IDH1 peptide vaccine. The receptors stem from a man aged 35 to 55 with glioma.

The chain has TRBV7-2 and TRBJ1-1, with TRBD1 matching over 10 bases. This CDR3 spans 14 amino acids. Germline trimming cut 3 bases from V and 5 bases from J; bases unmatched to any gene: 3. Germline V gives CDR1 SGHTA, CDR2 FQGNSA. CDR3 loop: CASSFPDRGTEAFF. CDR3 nucleotide sequence: TGTGCCAGCAGCTTTCCGGACAGGGGGACTGAAGCTTTCTTT.

This rearrangement joins TRBV30 to TRBJ2-1; the match to TRBD2 covers 7 bases. The CDR3 runs to 15 residues. Losses at the gene ends were 1 base for V and 9 bases for J; bases not matched to a gene: 12. Germline V lookup: CDR1 GTSNPN, CDR2 SVGIG (reference sequence). The CDR3 loop is CAWSALGGFNVEQFF. The CDR3 coding sequence is TGTGCCTGGAGTGCTTTGGGGGGGTTCAATGTTGAGCAGTTCTTC.

This clone was picked up a small number of times. J is TRBJ1-2 and V is TRBV7-2; TRBD1 matches 7 bases. The CDR3 has 14 residues. Germline-derived CDR1 and CDR2 are SGHTA and FQGNSA. With 5 bases clipped from V and 8 bases from J, the junction kept 11 bases outside the gene matches. The CDR3 region has the DNA TGTGCCAGCAGCCCCGTGACAGGGCTGTTGGGCTACACCTTC. Its protein product is CASSPVTGLLGYTF.

This clone occurred once. The chain couples TRBV10-3 to TRBJ2-5; TRBD1 aligns across 11 bases. CDR1 is ENHRY, CDR2 SYGVKD, per germline. The J segment lost 0 bases and the V segment lost 4 bases, leaving 1 base of the junction unmatched. The CDR3 contains 15 residues. The CDR3 here is CAISGDRGYQETQYF. In DNA form, the CDR3 reads TGTGCCATCAGTGGGGACAGGGGGTACCAAGAGACCCAGTACTTC.

This chain uses TRBV27 with TRBJ2-6; D is possibly TRBD1 (7 bases). This CDR3 spans 18 amino acids. Germline loops: CDR1 MNHEY, CDR2 SMNVEV (reference sequence). The ends were cut back, 6 bases at V and 0 bases at J, with 18 bases in the middle. The CDR3 bases are TGTGCCAGCAGGACTAGGGACAGCTCTACCTCTGGGGCCAACGTCCTGACTTTC. It is translated as CASRTRDSSTSGANVLTF.

V is TRBV12-5 and J is TRBJ2-1, with D perhaps TRBD2 (5 bases). V lost 5 bases and J lost 4, with 15 bases in between. Germline lookup yields CDR1 LGHNT and CDR2 FRNRAP. The CDR3 sequence is 15 residues long. The CDR3 region is CASGRPGGTYNEQFF. Written as DNA, the CDR3 is TGTGCTAGTGGTCGGCCCGGAGGAACATACAATGAGCAGTTCTTC.

The chain uses TRBV4-3 and TRBJ2-7; the match to TRBD2 covers 7 bases. Unmatched junction bases numbered 16, after V lost 4 bases and J lost 7 bases. The CDR3 covers 16 residues. Germline V CDR1 and CDR2: LGHNA, YSLEER. CDR3 sequence: CASSRHSGGSFREQYF. DNA of the CDR3: TGCGCCAGCAGCCGCCACAGCGGCGGGAGCTTCCGGGAGCAGTACTTC.

This chain joins TRBV2 and TRBJ2-1; the D gene could be TRBD1 or TRBD2 (5 bases each). Looked up from germline, CDR1 is SNHLY and CDR2 is FYNNEI. This CDR3 contains 18 residues. V dropped 10 bases and J dropped 2 bases, with 27 bases sitting between them. The CDR3 reads CAIEVGTPLILAYNEQFF. The CDR3 DNA reads TGTGCCATCGAGGTAGGGACCCCGTTGATTCTTGCCTACAATGAGCAGTTCTTC.

The chain recombines TRBV18 with TRBJ2-7; TRBD2 aligns across 11 bases. After removal of 2 bases from V and 3 bases from J, the junction contained 6 bases not matched to a gene. The CDR3 spans 16 residues. CDR1 and CDR2 (germline): KGHSH, LQKENI. The CDR3 region is CASSPRVLAGVYEQYF. CDR3 in DNA: TGTGCCAGCTCACCAAGAGTACTAGCGGGAGTCTACGAGCAGTACTTC.

This chain joins TRBV7-8 and TRBJ2-1; TRBD2 matches at 16 bases. The CDR3 extends over 18 amino acids. V was pared by 2 bases and J by 9 bases, with 10 bases of the junction left unmatched. CDR1 and CDR2 (germline): SGHVS, FQNEAQ. CDR3 in amino acids: CASSLFTGLAGGVAEQFF. In DNA, the CDR3 is TGTGCCAGCAGCTTATTTACGGGACTAGCGGGAGGGGTGGCTGAGCAGTTCTTC.

The chain has TRBV4-3 and TRBJ2-3; D unresolved. The ends were cut back, 0 bases at V and 9 bases at J, with 7 bases in the middle. The CDR3 extends over 12 amino acids. Per germline, CDR1 LGHNA and CDR2 YSLEER. CDR3 in amino acids: CASSQERRTQYF. CDR3 bases: TGCGCCAGCAGCCAAGAAAGGAGAACGCAGTATTTT.

The chain links TRBV2 to TRBJ2-7; no firm D call. Trimming left V 3 bases short and J 0 bases short, with 6 bases between. Germline V gives CDR1 SNHLY, CDR2 FYNNEI. This CDR3 is built from 13 residues. The CDR3 coding sequence is TGTGCCAGCAGTGACCACAACTCCTACGAGCAGTACTTC. Its translation is CASSDHNSYEQYF.

This clone was seen once. This chain joins TRBV5-4 and TRBJ1-2; D unclear. CDR3 length: 14 residues. CDR1 SGHNT and CDR2 YYREEE come from the germline V gene (reference sequence). V lost 3 bases and J 7 bases, leaving 16 bases between the germline ends. The CDR3 coding sequence is TGTGCCAGCAGCTCCAATACTCCAGTCGTTGGCTACACCTTC. It translates to CASSSNTPVVGYTF.

V is TRBV5-6 and J is TRBJ1-1, with a weak D call TRBD1 (6 bases). The CDR3 is 14 amino acids. V was pared by 4 bases and J by 1 base, with 11 bases between. Germline assignment: CDR1 SGHDT and CDR2 YYEEEE. The CDR3 loop reads CASSTEGGNTEAFF. Here the CDR3 DNA reads TGTGCCAGCAGCACCGAAGGGGGGAACACTGAAGCTTTCTTT.

The rearrangement links TRBV5-8 to TRBJ1-1; D ambiguous. CDR3 length: 13 amino acids. Germline CDR1 reads SGHTS; CDR2 reads YDEGEE. Trimming took off 0 bases at V and 4 bases at J, with 7 bases between the two ends. The CDR3 bases are TGTGCCAGCAGCTTGGGGGGTCCCACTGAAGCTTTCTTT. Amino acids: CASSLGGPTEAFF.

V gene TRBV6-1 combines with J gene TRBJ2-7; possible D gene TRBD1, 5 bases. The ends were cut back, 1 base at V and 3 bases at J, with 13 bases in the middle. CDR3 length: 15 residues. CDR1 and CDR2 from the germline V gene are MNHNS and SASEGT. The CDR3 loop is CASSEEGAARYEQYF. CDR3 DNA sequence: TGTGCCAGCAGTGAAGAAGGGGCAGCTCGCTACGAGCAGTACTTC.